Presented here are 5 T cell receptor beta chains from one specimen sequenced in a study of low-dose radiotherapy and immunotherapy resistance in tumors. Covering alpha and beta chains, TRAV- and TRBV-specific primers were used for the first-strand cDNA. The TCRs were subjected to amplification over approximately 20 PCR cycles employing a constant-region primer in conjunction with a V-primer adapter. TCRdb re-derived calls from the reads in MiXCR, one entry per CDR3 protein. The repertoire holds tens of thousands of distinct CDR3 sequences, with 20% to 25% as singletons. Documented time point: before trial treatment. The material sequenced was PBMCs, taken before treatment. These receptors all come from a male donor with prostate cancer.

This clonotype was observed many times. The V and J genes are TRBV7-2 and TRBJ1-3, with 10 bases fitting TRBD1. Germline-derived CDR1 and CDR2 are SGHTA and FQGNSA. V dropped 5 bases and J dropped 2; count of bases not matched to a gene: 9. CDR3 length: 17 residues. CDR3 sequence: CASSPKWGQGPGNTIYF. In DNA form, the CDR3 reads TGTGCCAGCAGCCCCAAGTGGGGACAGGGGCCTGGAAACACCATATATTTT.

The chain uses TRBV23-1 and TRBJ2-1; the D gene is possibly TRBD1 (6 bases). TRBV23-1 is labeled an ORF, and its function is uncertain. CDR3 size: 15 residues. V was shortened by 6 bases and J by 0 bases, with 12 bases between the two germline ends. CDR3 in amino acids: CASSRQESSYNEQFF. The CDR3 DNA reads as TGCGCCAGCAGCCGACAGGAGAGCTCCTACAATGAGCAGTTCTTC.

This clonotype showed up many times. The chain uses TRBV20-1 and TRBJ2-3; 8 bases map to TRBD2. CDR1 is DFQATT, CDR2 SNEGSKA, per germline (reference sequence). V dropped 3 bases and J dropped 0; count of bases not matched to a gene: 8. The CDR3 is made up of 16 amino acids. This chain's CDR3 is CSASLTSGASTDTQYF. The DNA of the CDR3 is TGCAGTGCTAGCCTTACTAGCGGCGCTAGCACAGATACGCAGTATTTT.

This rearrangement joins TRBV14 to TRBJ2-4, with D hard to call. V gave up 4 bases and J gave up 0 bases, with 10 bases separating them. The CDR3 covers 15 residues. The germline V gene has CDR1 SGHDN and CDR2 FVKESK. CDR3 region: CASSPTLLAKNIQYF. The CDR3 bases are TGTGCCAGCAGCCCCACCTTACTAGCCAAAAACATTCAGTACTTC.

There are a few counts of this clonotype. This chain joins TRBV5-1 and TRBJ2-1; TRBD2 is a possible D gene (6 bases). Germline V CDR1 and CDR2: SGHRS, YFSETQ. V was trimmed by 0 bases and J by 7 bases, leaving 8 bases between them. This CDR3 spans 13 amino acids. CDR3: CASSLGLANEQFF. The DNA of the CDR3 is TGCGCCAGCAGCTTGGGGCTAGCGAATGAGCAGTTCTTC. Filled out from reference TRBV5-1 and TRBJ2-1, the complete variable domain reads KAGVTQTPRYLIKTRGQQVTLSCSPISGHRSVSWYQQTPGQGLQFLFEYFSETQRNKGNFPGRFSGRQFSNSRSEMNVSTLELGDSALYLCASSLGLANEQFFGPGTRLTVL.